This TCR beta chain was sequenced during a study of naive and memory T cell subsets (dated by TCRdb to the late 2010s). As for the study more broadly: In the figure summarizing the skin biopsy and whole blood samples, 10 blood donors, 7 tuberculin skin test biopsies and 3 saline control biopsies were reported. PCR2 was typically run as a SYBR Green qPCR and stopped at a set threshold, although low-input samples could use end-point PCR of about 6 cycles instead. Overall study results and their limits: The potential sensitivity of the RNA-based method to TCR transcript changes with T cell activation and differentiation was acknowledged.

The method behind the library was 5' RACE. The ligated cDNA was amplified in four rounds of PCR with nested alpha and beta constant region primers together with the SP2 primer. TCR RNA was reverse transcribed with SuperScript IV using alpha and beta constant region primers for the blood and skin samples. T4 RNA ligase 1 was used to ligate an oligonucleotide containing the Illumina SP2 primer and a UMI to the 3' end of the cDNA. To prevent hairpin formation, the 12-nucleotide UMI was made up of two random hexamers with an eight-base spacer between them. TCR alpha and beta chain libraries were processed separately from the second PCR onward, with dual indexing for multiplexing. After pooling, the indexed libraries were analyzed by capillary electrophoresis and sequenced on either an Illumina MiSeq or NextSeq. Libraries were spiked with PhiX DNA at 5-7% so that base diversity was increased and cluster recognition was improved. The authors' analysis ran thus. UMIs were extracted from read 2 by Demultiplexor and combined with the TCR sequence from read 1, and reads were split according to sample indices. V and J genes and V-J junctions were identified by Decombinator, which gave every TCR a five-part identifier that included V and J deletions. UMIs were used by Collapsinator to correct sequencing errors and PCR amplification heterogeneity, so that a UMI-based abundance was obtained for each TCR. CDR3Translator turned identifiers into nucleotide sequence, translated the nucleotide sequence into amino acids, and pulled out CDR3 regions based on terminal motifs. Error-corrected alpha and beta TCR counts from blood and skin were compared after normalization to input RNA amount. TCRdb handled the public reads itself, with Q25 trimming in fastp and clone calling in MiXCR, and kept productive beta chains. Under each unique CDR3 protein, matching rows form one entry showing the most common genes and DNA. These V and J calls rely on TCRdb rather than the paper's analysis. In all, the sample holds about 59,000 distinct CDR3 sequences, and 8% to 9% of those were seen once. The top ten clonotypes cover 15% to 20% of the sample.

A robust, sensitive protocol for the amplification, sequencing and analysis of TCRs was described in the study, in which 3' ligation of a UMI-containing oligonucleotide to TCR cDNA was used. Whole blood analysis involved drawing more than 2 ml of peripheral blood from adult healthy volunteers into Tempus tubes and then extracting RNA following the manufacturer's instructions. Total RNA was treated with RQ1 DNase, without cell sorting, prior to reverse transcription, with an input of roughly 1 to 1000 ng being targeted. To check how robust the pipeline was in samples where T cells make up a minority population, libraries were built from skin biopsies and whole blood. From the cysteine up to the phenylalanine, the CDR3 has a length of 16 residues. CDR3 DNA is the only sequence kept; it has 48 bases, read in frame from the first base. In regard to this clonotype: Its antigen is not yet known. Base quality data are lacking; no much larger clone is found one base away.

This TCR was sampled from a female donor in good health. The rearrangement combines TRBV21-1 with TRBJ1-1. TRBV21-1 is listed as a pseudogene. The CDR3 sequence is CASSPRREGMNTEAFF. The sequenced DNA: TGTGCCAGCAGCCCCCGGAGGGAGGGGATGAACACTGAAGCTTTCTTT.